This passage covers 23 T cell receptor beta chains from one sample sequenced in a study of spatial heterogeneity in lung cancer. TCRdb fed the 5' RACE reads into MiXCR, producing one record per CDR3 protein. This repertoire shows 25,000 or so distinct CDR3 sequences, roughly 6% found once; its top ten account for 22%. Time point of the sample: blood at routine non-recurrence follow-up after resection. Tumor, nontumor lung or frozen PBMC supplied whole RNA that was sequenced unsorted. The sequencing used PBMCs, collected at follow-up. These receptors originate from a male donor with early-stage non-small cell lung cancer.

The CDR3 protein is CASSIIQGLDNEQFF. CDR3 in DNA: TGTGCCAGTAGTATAATTCAGGGGCTAGACAATGAGCAGTTCTTC. V is TRBV19 and J is TRBJ2-1, with D perhaps TRBD1 (6 bases). Germline CDR1 and CDR2: LNHDA and SQIVND (reference sequence). V lost 2 bases to trimming and J lost 5 bases, with 13 bases between them. The CDR3 has 15 amino acids.

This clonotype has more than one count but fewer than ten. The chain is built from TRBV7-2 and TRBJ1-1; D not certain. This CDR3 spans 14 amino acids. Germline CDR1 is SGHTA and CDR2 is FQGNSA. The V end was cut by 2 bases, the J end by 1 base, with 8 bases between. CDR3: CASSLSRGNTEAFF. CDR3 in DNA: TGTGCCAGCAGCTTATCACGGGGGAACACTGAAGCTTTCTTT.

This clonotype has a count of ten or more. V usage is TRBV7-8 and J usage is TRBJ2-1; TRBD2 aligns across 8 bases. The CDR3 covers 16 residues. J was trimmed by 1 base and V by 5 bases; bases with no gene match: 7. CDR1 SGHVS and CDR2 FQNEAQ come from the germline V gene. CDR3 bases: TGTGCCAGCAGCGCTCTGTCGGGAGGGTCCTACAATGAGCAGTTCTTC. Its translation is CASSALSGGSYNEQFF.

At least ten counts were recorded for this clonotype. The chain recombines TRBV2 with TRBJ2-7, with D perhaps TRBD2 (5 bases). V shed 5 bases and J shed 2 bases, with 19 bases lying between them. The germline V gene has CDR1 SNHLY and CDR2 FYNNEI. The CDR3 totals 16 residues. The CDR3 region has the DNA TGTGCCAGCAGTAGAGATTCGGCCGGGGTTACCTACGAGCAGTACGTC. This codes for CASSRDSAGVTYEQYV.

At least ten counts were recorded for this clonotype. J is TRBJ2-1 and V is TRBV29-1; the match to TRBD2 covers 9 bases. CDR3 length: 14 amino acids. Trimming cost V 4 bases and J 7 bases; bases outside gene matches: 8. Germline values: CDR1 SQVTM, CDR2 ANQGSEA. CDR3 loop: CSVVGSGRKNEQFF. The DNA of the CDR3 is TGCAGCGTTGTTGGTAGCGGGAGAAAGAATGAGCAGTTCTTC.

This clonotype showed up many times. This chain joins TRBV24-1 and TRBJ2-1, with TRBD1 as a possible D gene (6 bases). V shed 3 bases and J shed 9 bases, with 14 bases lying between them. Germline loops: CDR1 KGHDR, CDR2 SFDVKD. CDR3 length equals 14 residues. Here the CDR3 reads CATSDPSRGSEQFF. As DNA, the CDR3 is TGTGCCACCAGTGATCCATCCAGGGGAAGTGAGCAGTTCTTC.

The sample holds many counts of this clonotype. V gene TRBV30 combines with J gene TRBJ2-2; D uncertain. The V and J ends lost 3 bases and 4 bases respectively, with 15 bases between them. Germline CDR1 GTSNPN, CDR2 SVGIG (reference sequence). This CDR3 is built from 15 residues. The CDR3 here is CAWRLIQAATGELFF. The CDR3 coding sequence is TGTGCCTGGAGATTAATCCAGGCCGCCACCGGGGAGCTGTTTTTT. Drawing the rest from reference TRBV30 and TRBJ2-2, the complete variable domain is SQTIHQWPATLVQPVGSPLSLECTVEGTSNPNLYWYRQAAGRGLQLLFYSVGIGQISSEVPQNLSASRPQDRQFILSSKKLLLSDSGFYLCAWRLIQAATGELFFGEGSRLTVL.

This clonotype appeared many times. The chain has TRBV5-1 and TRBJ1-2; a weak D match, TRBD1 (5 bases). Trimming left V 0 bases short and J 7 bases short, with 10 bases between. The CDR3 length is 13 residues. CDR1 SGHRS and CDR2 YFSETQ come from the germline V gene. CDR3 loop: CASSLDAGSGYTF. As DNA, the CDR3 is TGCGCCAGCAGCTTGGACGCAGGGAGTGGCTACACCTTC. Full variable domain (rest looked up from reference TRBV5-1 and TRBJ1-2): KAGVTQTPRYLIKTRGQQVTLSCSPISGHRSVSWYQQTPGQGLQFLFEYFSETQRNKGNFPGRFSGRQFSNSRSEMNVSTLELGDSALYLCASSLDAGSGYTFGSGTRLTVV.

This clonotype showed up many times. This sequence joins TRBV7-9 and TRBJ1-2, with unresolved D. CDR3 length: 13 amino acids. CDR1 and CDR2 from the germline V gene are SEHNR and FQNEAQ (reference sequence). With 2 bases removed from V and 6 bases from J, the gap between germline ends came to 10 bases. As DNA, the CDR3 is TGTGCCAGCAGCTTACTCCCCGACGATGGCTACACCTTC. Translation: CASSLLPDDGYTF. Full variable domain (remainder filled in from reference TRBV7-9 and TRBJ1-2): DTGVSQNPRHKITKRGQNVTFRCDPISEHNRLYWYRQTLGQGPEFLTYFQNEAQLEKSRLLSDRFSAERPKGSFSTLEIQRTEQGDSAMYLCASSLLPDDGYTFGSGTRLTVV.

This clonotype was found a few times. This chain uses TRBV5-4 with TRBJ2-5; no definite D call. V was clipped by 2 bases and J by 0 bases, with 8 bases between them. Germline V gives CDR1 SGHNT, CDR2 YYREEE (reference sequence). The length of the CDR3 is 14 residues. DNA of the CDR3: TGTGCCAGCAGCTTCCGACGGAACCAAGAGACCCAGTACTTC. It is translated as CASSFRRNQETQYF. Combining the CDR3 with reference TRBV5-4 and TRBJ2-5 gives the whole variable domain ETGVTQSPTHLIKTRGQQVTLRCSSQSGHNTVSWYQQALGQGPQFIFQYYREEENGRGNFPPRFSGLQFPNYSSELNVNALELDDSALYLCASSFRRNQETQYFGPGTRLLVL.

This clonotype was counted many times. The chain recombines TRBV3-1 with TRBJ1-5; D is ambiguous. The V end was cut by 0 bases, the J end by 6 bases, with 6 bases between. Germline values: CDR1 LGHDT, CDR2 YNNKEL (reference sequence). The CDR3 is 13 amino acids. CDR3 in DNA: TGTGCCAGCAGCCAAGATGAACGTCAGCCCCAGCATTTT. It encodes CASSQDERQPQHF.

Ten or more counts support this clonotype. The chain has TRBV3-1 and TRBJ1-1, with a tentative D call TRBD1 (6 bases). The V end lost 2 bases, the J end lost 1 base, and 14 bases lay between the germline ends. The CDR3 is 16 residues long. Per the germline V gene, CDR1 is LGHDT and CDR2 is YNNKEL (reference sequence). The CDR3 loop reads CASSQRDKSPNTEAFF. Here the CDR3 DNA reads TGTGCCAGCAGCCAAAGGGACAAGTCGCCGAACACTGAAGCTTTCTTT.

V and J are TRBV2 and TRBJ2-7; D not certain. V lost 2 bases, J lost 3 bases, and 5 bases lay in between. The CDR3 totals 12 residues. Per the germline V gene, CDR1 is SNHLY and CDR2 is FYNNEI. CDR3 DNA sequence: TGTGCCAGCAGTGAAAGAGGCTACGAGCAGTACGTC. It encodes CASSERGYEQYV.

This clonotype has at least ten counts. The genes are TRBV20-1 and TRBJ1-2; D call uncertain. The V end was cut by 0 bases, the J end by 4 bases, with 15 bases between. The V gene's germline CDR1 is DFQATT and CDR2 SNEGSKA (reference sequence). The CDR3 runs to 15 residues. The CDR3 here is CSARDGPGLSYGYTF. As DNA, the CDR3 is TGCAGTGCTAGAGATGGCCCAGGCCTTTCCTATGGCTACACCTTC.

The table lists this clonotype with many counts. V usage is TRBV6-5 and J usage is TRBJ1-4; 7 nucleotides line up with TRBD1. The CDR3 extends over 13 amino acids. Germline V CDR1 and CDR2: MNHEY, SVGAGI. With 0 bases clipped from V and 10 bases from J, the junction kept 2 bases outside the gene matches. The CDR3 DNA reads TGTGCCAGCAGTTACTCGTCAGGGGGAAAACTGTTTTTT. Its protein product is CASSYSSGGKLFF.

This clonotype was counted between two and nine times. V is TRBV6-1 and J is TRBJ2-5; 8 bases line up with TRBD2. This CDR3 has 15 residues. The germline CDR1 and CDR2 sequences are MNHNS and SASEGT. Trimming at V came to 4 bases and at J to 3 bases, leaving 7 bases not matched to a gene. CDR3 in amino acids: CASSGTKAGEETQYF. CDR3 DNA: TGTGCCAGCAGTGGGACCAAAGCGGGGGAAGAGACCCAGTACTTC.

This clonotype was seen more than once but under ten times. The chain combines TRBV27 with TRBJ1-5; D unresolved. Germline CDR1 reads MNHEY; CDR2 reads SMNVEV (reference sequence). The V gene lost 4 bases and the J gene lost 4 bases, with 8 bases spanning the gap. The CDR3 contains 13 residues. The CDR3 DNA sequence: TGTGCCAGCAGTTCCCTCCCAAATCAGCCCCAGCATTTT. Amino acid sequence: CASSSLPNQPQHF.

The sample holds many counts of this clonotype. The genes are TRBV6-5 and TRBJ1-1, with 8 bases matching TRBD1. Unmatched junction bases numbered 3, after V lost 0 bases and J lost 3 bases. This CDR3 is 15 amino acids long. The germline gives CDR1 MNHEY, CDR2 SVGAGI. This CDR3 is CASSYSTGGDTEAFF. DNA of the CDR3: TGTGCCAGCAGTTACTCAACAGGGGGGGACACTGAAGCTTTCTTT.

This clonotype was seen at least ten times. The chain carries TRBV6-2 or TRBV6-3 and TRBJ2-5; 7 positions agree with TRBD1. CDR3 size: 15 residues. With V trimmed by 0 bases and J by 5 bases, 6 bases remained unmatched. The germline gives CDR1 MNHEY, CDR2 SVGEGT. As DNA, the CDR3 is TGTGCCAGCAGTTACTCGAAGACAGGGAGCGAGACCCAGTACTTC. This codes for CASSYSKTGSETQYF.

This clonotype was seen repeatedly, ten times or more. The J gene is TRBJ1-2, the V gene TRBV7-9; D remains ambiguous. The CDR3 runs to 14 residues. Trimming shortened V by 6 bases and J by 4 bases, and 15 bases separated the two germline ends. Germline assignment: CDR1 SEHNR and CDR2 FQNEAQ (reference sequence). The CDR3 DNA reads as TGTGCCAGCAGGCCCCCGAGGATTGGCTATGGCTACACCTTC. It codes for CASRPPRIGYGYTF.

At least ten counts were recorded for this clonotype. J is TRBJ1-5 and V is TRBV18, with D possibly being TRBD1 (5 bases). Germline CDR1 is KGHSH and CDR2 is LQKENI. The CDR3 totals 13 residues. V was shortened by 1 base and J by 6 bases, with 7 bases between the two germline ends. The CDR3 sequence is CASSPQGSQPQHF. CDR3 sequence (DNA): TGTGCCAGCTCACCACAGGGGAGTCAGCCCCAGCATTTT.

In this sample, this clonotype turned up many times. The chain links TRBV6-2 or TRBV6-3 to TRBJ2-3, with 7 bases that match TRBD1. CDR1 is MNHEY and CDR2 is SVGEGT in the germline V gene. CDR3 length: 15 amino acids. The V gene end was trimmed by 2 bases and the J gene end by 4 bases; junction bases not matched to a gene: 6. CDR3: CASSYRGPPPDTQYF. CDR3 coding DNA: TGTGCCAGCAGTTACAGGGGGCCCCCCCCAGATACGCAGTATTTT.

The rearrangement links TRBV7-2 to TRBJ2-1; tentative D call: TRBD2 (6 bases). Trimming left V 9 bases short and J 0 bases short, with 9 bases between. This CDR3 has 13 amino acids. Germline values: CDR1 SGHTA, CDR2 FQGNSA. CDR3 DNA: TGTGCCAGTGGAGGGAGCTCCTACAATGAGCAGTTCTTC. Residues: CASGGSSYNEQFF.